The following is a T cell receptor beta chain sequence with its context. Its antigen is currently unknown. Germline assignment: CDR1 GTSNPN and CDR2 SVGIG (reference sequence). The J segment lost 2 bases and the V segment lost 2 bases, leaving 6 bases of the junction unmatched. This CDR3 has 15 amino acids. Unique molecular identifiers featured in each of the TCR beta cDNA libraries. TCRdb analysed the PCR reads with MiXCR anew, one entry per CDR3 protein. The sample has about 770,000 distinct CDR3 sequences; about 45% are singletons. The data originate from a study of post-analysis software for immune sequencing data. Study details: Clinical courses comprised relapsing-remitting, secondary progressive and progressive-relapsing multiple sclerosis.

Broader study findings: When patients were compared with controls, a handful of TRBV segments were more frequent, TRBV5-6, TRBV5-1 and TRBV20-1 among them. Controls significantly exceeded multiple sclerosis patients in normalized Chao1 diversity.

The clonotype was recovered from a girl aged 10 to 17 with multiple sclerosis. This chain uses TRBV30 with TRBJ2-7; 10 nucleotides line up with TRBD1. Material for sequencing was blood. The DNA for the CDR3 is TGTGCCTGGAGTCCCGTAGGACAGGGGGCCTACGAGCAGTACTTC. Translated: CAWSPVGQGAYEQYF.